This T cell receptor beta chain was sequenced in a study of cytomegalovirus exposure and HLA in healthy donors. Study-level findings and limits: CMV serostatus was the sole immune exposure information available.

Points on this clone: What it binds is unknown. Within the sample, other DNA sequences also encode this same CDR3.

Amplification used 60 Vbeta primers and 13 Jbeta primers. Sequencing was performed with immunoSEQ multiplex PCR; in TCRdb, only in-frame clones are kept and a portion is missing. The table includes 70,000 to 95,000 clones, around 79% detected once. Trimming left V 2 bases short and J 3 bases short, with 11 bases between. This CDR3 comprises 14 residues. CDR1 and CDR2 from the germline V gene are SGHRS and YFSETQ. This clonotype originated in a human donor in good health. The V call is TRBV5-1, the J call TRBJ2-5, with D perhaps matching TRBD1 (5 bases). Sequenced input: PBMCs. The CDR3 bases are TGCGCCAGCAGCTTTGGGGCCGGTGAAGAGACCCAGTACTTC. Its protein is CASSFGAGEETQYF.